The 10 T cell receptor beta chains below all came from one sample that was sequenced in a study of shared clonotypes between healthy human individuals. Produced via immunoSEQ multiplex PCR; TCRdb's table is partial and in-frame only. The sample consists of approximately 2.5 million clones, approximately 90% of them appearing once. The sample taken for sequencing was naive CD4+ T cells sorted from blood. Subset indicated: CD45RA+ positively selected. Source of these receptors: a man younger than 35 in good health.

This chain joins TRBV4-3 and TRBJ2-7; D uncertain. V lost 0 bases and J 12 bases, leaving 15 bases between the germline ends. The CDR3 is made up of 13 amino acids. Germline CDR1 LGHNA, CDR2 YSLEER. CDR3 residues: CASSQDRMGILYF. The CDR3 DNA reads TGCGCCAGCAGCCAAGATCGAATGGGTATTTTGTACTTC.

V usage is TRBV6-6 and J usage is TRBJ2-2; 8 nucleotides agree with TRBD1. The CDR3 has 15 residues. V was pared by 6 bases and J by 6 bases, with 9 bases of the junction left unmatched. Germline CDR1 and CDR2: MNHNY and SVGAGI (reference sequence). The CDR3 region has the DNA TGTGCCAGCAGAATGACAGGGGAGGTGGCCGGGGAGCTGTTTTTT. The encoded protein is CASRMTGEVAGELFF.

The V and J genes are TRBV30 and TRBJ1-5; a weak D match, TRBD1 (6 bases). CDR1 GTSNPN and CDR2 SVGIG come from the germline V gene (reference sequence). This CDR3 comprises 15 residues. The V end was cut by 3 bases, the J end by 3 bases, with 15 bases between. CDR3 region: CAWSRQGTSNQPQHF. CDR3 bases: TGTGCCTGGAGCCGTCAGGGGACCTCCAATCAGCCCCAGCATTTT. Variable domain in full (rest from reference TRBV30 and TRBJ1-5): SQTIHQWPATLVQPVGSPLSLECTVEGTSNPNLYWYRQAAGRGLQLLFYSVGIGQISSEVPQNLSASRPQDRQFILSSKKLLLSDSGFYLCAWSRQGTSNQPQHFGDGTRLSIL.

This chain links TRBV28 with TRBJ2-7, with TRBD2 identical over 8 bases. Germline CDR1 and CDR2: MDHEN and SYDVKM. The CDR3 extends over 13 amino acids. Unmatched junction bases numbered 8, after V lost 7 bases and J lost 6 bases. The DNA of the CDR3 is TGTGCCAGCATCGGCGGGGGGCCGGGCGAGCAGTACTTC. Encoded protein: CASIGGGPGEQYF.

With respect to this clone: Other DNA sequences of this sample code for an identical CDR3. The rearrangement uses TRBV2 and TRBJ2-7, with 11 positions matching TRBD2. The CDR3 loop spans 13 amino acids. J gave up 2 bases and V 6 bases, and 0 bases lay outside the gene matches. From germline, CDR1 is SNHLY and CDR2 FYNNEI. CDR3 region: CASRTSGTYEQYF. CDR3 sequence (DNA): TGTGCCAGCAGGACTAGCGGGACCTACGAGCAGTACTTC.

The chain uses TRBV6-5 and TRBJ1-5, with a possible D match to TRBD1 (5 bases). The germline gives CDR1 MNHEY, CDR2 SVGAGI. V lost 7 bases to trimming and J lost 9 bases, with 13 bases between them. This CDR3 is 12 amino acids long. This CDR3 is CASTTQGAPQHF. DNA for the CDR3: TGTGCCAGCACTACTCAGGGAGCGCCCCAGCATTTT.

The J gene is TRBJ2-3, the V gene TRBV6-5; 9 positions match TRBD2. The CDR3 spans 14 residues. With V trimmed by 4 bases and J by 2 bases, 1 base remained unmatched. Germline loops: CDR1 MNHEY, CDR2 SVGAGI. The DNA of the CDR3 is TGTGCCAGCAGTTCGGGACTAGCCACAGATACGCAGTATTTT. The encoded protein is CASSSGLATDTQYF.

CDR3 coding DNA: TGTGCCAGCTCACCAAGCCCTCCCTCTGGAAACACCATATATTTT. This encodes CASSPSPPSGNTIYF. The V gene is TRBV18, the J gene TRBJ1-3; D call uncertain. The CDR3 consists of 15 residues. CDR1 is KGHSH, CDR2 LQKENI, per germline. With 2 bases removed from V and 0 bases from J, the gap between germline ends came to 8 bases.

CDR3 loop: CASSQDPGGAGYGYTF. The CDR3 DNA reads TGCGCCAGCAGCCAAGATCCCGGGGGCGCGGGCTATGGCTACACCTTC. V gene TRBV4-3 combines with J gene TRBJ1-2; maybe TRBD1 (6 bases). The germline V gene has CDR1 LGHNA and CDR2 YSLEER. This CDR3 has 16 residues. V lost 0 bases to trimming and J lost 4 bases, with 15 bases between them.

V and J are TRBV27 and TRBJ1-3, with 10 positions matching TRBD1. Per germline, CDR1 MNHEY and CDR2 SMNVEV (reference sequence). V lost 5 bases, J lost 3 bases, and 10 bases stayed unmatched. The CDR3 has 17 residues. This CDR3 reads CASSLRSGTGVGNTIYF. The CDR3 nucleotides read TGTGCCAGCAGTCTACGGTCCGGGACAGGGGTTGGAAACACCATATATTTT.